This TCR beta chain originates from a study of T cells in Graves' hyperthyroidism and ophthalmopathy. Across the whole study: Peripheral blood was obtained at initial diagnosis, preceding any treatment.

The CDR3 contains 13 residues. Per germline, CDR1 MNHEY and CDR2 SVGEGT. Trimming took off 7 bases at V and 1 base at J, with 10 bases between the two ends. For this clonotype: What it binds is not known.

The CDR3 regions of TCR beta were amplified from RNA transcripts. First-round RT-PCR targeting the TCR CDR3 was performed with the HTBI primer set. Using its own MiXCR run on the multiplex PCR reads, TCRdb lists one record per CDR3 protein. The sample gives about 290,000 distinct CDR3 sequences, 10% to 15% of which show up once; approximately 7.8% is in the top ten. Criteria for exclusion of patients were uncontrolled infection, other autoimmune disease, pregnancy or lactation. General observations from the study: The model made its ophthalmopathy prediction, and onset followed a median about 5.9 months later.

V is TRBV6-2 or TRBV6-3 and J is TRBJ2-5; the D gene is possibly TRBD2 (5 bases). Material: blood. This TCR was sampled from a woman aged 25 to 39 with Graves' hyperthyroidism that later progressed to Graves' ophthalmopathy. The CDR3, as DNA: TGTGCCAGCAAGGCGGGCATCCAAGAGACCCAGTACTTC. It encodes CASKAGIQETQYF.